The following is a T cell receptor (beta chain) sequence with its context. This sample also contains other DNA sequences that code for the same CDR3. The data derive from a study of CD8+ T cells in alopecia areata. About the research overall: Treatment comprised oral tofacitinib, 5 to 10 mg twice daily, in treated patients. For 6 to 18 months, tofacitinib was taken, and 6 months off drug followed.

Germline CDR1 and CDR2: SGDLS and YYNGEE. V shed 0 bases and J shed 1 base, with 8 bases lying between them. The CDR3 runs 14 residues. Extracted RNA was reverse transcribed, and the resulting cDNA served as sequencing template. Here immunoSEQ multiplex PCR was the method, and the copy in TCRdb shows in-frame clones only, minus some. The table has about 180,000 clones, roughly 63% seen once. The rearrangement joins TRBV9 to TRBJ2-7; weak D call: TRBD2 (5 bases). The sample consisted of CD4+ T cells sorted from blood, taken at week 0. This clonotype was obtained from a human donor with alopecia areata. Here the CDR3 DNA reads TGTGCCAGCAGCGTAGCTAGCAGTTCCTACGAGCAGTACTTC. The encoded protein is CASSVASSSYEQYF.